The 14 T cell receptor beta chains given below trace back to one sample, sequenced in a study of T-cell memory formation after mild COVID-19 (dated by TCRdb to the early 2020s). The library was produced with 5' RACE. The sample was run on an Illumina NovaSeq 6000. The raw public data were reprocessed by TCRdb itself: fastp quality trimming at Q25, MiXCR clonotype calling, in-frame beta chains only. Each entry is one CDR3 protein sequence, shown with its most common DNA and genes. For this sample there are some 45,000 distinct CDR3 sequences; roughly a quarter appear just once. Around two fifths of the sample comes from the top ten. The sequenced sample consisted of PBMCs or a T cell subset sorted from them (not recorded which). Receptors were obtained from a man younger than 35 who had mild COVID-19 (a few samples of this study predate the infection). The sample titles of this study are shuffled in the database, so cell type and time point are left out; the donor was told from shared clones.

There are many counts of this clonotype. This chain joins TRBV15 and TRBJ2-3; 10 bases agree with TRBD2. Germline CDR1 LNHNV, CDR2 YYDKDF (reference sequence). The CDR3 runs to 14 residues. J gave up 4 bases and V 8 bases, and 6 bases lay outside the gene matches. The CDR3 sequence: CATDSGGNSDTQYF. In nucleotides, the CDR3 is TGTGCCACCGATAGCGGGGGGAATTCAGATACGCAGTATTTT. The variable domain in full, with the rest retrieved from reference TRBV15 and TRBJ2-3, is DAMVIQNPRYQVTQFGKPVTLSCSQTLNHNVMYWYQQKSSQAPKLLFHYYDKDFNNEADTPDNFQSRRPNTSFCFLDIRSPGLGDTAMYLCATDSGGNSDTQYFGPGTRLTVL.

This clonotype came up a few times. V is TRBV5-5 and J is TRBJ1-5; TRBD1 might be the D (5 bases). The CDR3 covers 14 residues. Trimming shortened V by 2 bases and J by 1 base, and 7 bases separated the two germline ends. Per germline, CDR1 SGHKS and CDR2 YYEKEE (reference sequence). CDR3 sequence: CASSFEGSNQPQHF. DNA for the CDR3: TGTGCCAGCAGCTTCGAGGGGAGCAATCAGCCCCAGCATTTT.

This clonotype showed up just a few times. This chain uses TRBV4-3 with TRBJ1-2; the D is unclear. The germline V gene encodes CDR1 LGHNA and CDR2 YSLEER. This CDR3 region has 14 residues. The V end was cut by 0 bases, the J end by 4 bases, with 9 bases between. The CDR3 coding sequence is TGCGCCAGCAGCCAAGAAAAGGAACTCTATGGCTACACCTTC. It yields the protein CASSQEKELYGYTF.

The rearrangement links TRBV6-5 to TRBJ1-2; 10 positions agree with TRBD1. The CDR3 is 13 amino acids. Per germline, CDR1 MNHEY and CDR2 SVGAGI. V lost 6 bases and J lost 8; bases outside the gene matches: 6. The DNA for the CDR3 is TGTGCCAGCAGATTAGACAGGGGGCTAGGCTACACCTTC. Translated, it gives CASRLDRGLGYTF.

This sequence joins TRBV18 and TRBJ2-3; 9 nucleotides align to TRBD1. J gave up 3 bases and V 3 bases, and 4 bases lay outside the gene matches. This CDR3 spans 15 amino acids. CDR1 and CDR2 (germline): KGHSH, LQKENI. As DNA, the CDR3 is TGTGCCAGCTCACCTGGGACAGGGCTGACAGATACGCAGTATTTT. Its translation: CASSPGTGLTDTQYF.

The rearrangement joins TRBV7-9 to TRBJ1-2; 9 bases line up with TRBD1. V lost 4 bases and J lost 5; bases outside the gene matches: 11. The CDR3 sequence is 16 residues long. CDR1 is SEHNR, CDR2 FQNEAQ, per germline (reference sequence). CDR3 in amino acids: CASSSPRDRVVYGYTF. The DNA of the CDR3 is TGTGCCAGCAGCTCGCCGCGGGACAGGGTTGTTTATGGCTACACCTTC.

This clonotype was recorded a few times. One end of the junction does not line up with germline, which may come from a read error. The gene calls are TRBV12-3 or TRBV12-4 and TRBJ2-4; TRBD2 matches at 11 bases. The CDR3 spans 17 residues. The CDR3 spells CASSLAGGNLAKNIQYF. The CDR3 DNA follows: TGTGCCAGCAGCTTAGCGGGGGGGAACCTAGCCAAAAACATTCAGTACTTC.

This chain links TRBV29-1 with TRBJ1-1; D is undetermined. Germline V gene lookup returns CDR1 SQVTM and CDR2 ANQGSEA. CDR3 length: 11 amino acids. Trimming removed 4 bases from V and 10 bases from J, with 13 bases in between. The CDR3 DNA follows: TGCAGCGTTGCAGCCAGATCGGTAGCTTTCTTT. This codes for CSVAARSVAFF. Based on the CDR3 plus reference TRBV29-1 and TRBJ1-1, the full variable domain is SAVISQKPSRDICQRGTSLTIQCQVDSQVTMMFWYRQQPGQSLTLIATANQGSEATYESGFVIDKFPISRPNLTFSTLTVSNMSPEDSSIYLCSVAARSVAFFGQGTRLTVV.

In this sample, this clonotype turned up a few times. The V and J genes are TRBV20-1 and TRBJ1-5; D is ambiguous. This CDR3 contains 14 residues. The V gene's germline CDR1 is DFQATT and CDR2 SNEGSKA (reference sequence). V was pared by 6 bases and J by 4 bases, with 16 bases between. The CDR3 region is CSALSGSENQPQHF. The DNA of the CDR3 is TGCAGTGCCCTTTCGGGCTCTGAAAATCAGCCCCAGCATTTT.

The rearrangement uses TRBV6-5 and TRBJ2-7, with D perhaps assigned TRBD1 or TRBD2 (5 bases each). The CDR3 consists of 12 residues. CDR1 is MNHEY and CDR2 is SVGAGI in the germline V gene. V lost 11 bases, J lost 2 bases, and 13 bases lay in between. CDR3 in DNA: TGTGCCGCCGGGACGCCGGCCTACGAGCAGTACTTC. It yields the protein CAAGTPAYEQYF.

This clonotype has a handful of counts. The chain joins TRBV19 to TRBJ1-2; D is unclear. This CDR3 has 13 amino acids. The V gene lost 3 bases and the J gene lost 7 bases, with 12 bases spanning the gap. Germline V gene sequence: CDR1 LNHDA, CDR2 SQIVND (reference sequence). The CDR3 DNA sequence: TGTGCCAGTAGTATGACCGGGAATTCTGGCTACACCTTC. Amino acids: CASSMTGNSGYTF.

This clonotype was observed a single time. The CDR3 protein is CASRDRGAEEQFF. The CDR3 bases are TGTGCCAGCAGGGACAGGGGGGCCGAAGAGCAGTTCTTC. The chain employs TRBV5-4 and TRBJ2-1; 10 bases are shared with TRBD1. The V segment lost 5 bases and the J segment 10 bases; nucleotides outside the gene matches: 6. This CDR3 is 13 amino acids long. CDR1 and CDR2 (germline): SGHNT, YYREEE (reference sequence).

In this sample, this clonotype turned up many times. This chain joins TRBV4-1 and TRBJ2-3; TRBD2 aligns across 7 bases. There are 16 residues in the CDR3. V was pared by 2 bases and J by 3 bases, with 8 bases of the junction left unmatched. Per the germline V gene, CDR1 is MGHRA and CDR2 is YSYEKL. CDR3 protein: CASSQTPLGGTDTQYF. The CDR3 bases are TGCGCCAGCAGCCAAACCCCCTTGGGGGGGACAGATACGCAGTATTTT.

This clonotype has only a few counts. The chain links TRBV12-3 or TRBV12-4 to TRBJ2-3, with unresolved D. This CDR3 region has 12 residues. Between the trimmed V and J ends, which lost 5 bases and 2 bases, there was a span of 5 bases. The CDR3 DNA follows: TGTGCCAGCAGTGTAGACACAGATACGCAGTATTTT. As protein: CASSVDTDTQYF.